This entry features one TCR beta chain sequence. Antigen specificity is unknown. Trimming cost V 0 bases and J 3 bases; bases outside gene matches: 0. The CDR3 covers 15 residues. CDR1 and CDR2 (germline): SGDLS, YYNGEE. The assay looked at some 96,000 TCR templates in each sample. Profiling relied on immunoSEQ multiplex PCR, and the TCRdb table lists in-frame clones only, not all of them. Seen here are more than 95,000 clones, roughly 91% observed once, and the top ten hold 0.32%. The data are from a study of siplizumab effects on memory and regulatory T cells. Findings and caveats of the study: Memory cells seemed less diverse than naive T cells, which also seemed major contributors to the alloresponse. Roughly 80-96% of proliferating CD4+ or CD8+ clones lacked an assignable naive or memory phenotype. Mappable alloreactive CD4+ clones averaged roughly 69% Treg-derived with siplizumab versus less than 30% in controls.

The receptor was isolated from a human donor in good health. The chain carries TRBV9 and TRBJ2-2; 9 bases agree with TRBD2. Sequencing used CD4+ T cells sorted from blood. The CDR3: CASSVASGDTGELFF. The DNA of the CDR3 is TGTGCCAGCAGCGTAGCTAGCGGGGACACCGGGGAGCTGTTTTTT.